Below are 18 T cell receptor beta chains sequenced from a single sample in a study of cytomegalovirus exposure and HLA in healthy donors (dated by TCRdb to about 2017). To prepare the library, the immunoSEQ multiplex PCR assay was applied. A mixture of 60 forward primers for TCR Vbeta segments and 13 reverse primers for TCR Jbeta segments was used in the multiplex PCR. This is the immuneACCESS table as TCRdb keeps it, with only in-frame sequences that have V and J called. A part of the clones is gone; compared with another copy, unresolved V genes explain less than half, and the rest is unexplained. For this sample the table gives about 160,000 clones, of which roughly 80% were detected only once. 8.5% of the sample goes to the ten largest clones. The sample consisted of PBMCs. These receptor sequences come from a male donor in good health and CMV-seropositive.

This clone occurred once. The V gene is TRBV5-1, the J gene TRBJ2-7, with unresolved D. The germline CDR1 and CDR2 sequences are SGHRS and YFSETQ. The CDR3 runs to 15 residues. V lost 0 bases and J 2 bases, leaving 12 bases between the germline ends. The CDR3 here is CASSLVARATYEQYF. For the CDR3, the DNA is TGCGCCAGCAGCTTGGTGGCCCGAGCGACCTACGAGCAGTACTTC.

This clone was seen only once. At one end, the junction sequence differs from germline, possibly due to a read error. Other DNA sequences from this sample encode an identical CDR3 as well. The genes are TRBV2 and TRBJ2-2; TRBD1 might be the D (5 bases). In germline, CDR1 is SNHLY, CDR2 FYNNEI. This CDR3 is 15 amino acids long. The CDR3 DNA reads as TGTGCCAGTTTTGGGGCAGGAATGAGGACCGGAGAGCTGTTTTTT. This codes for CASFGAGMRTGELFF.

J is TRBJ2-5 and V is TRBV30, with D uncertain. V lost 0 bases to trimming and J lost 1 base, with 12 bases between them. This CDR3 spans 15 amino acids. CDR1 and CDR2 from the germline V gene are GTSNPN and SVGIG (reference sequence). The chain's CDR3 is CAWSVGHTGQETQYF. The CDR3 region has the DNA TGTGCCTGGAGTGTTGGGCATACCGGCCAAGAGACCCAGTACTTC.

This chain links TRBV2 with TRBJ2-7; D is possibly TRBD1 (5 bases). The length of the CDR3 is 13 residues. The germline V gene has CDR1 SNHLY and CDR2 FYNNEI. The V and J ends lost 6 bases and 3 bases respectively, with 12 bases between them. Written as DNA, the CDR3 is TGTGCCAGCAGCCTGAGGCAGGGCTACGAGCAGTACTTC. Its protein product is CASSLRQGYEQYF.

The chain joins TRBV5-4 to TRBJ1-3, with 9 bases lining up with TRBD1. The CDR3 length is 15 residues. With V trimmed by 2 bases and J by 6 bases, 6 bases remained unmatched. In germline, CDR1 is SGHNT, CDR2 YYREEE (reference sequence). The CDR3 bases are TGTGCCAGCAGCTTCGGGACAGGGAGAGTAAACACCATATATTTT. Translation gives CASSFGTGRVNTIYF.

The V and J genes are TRBV9 and TRBJ1-1; 7 nucleotides agree with TRBD1. Germline V gene lookup returns CDR1 SGDLS and CDR2 YYNGEE. CDR3 length: 15 amino acids. J was trimmed by 3 bases and V by 5 bases; bases with no gene match: 10. CDR3: CASRAPGTEHTEAFF. The CDR3 nucleotides are TGTGCCAGCAGGGCACCCGGGACAGAACACACTGAAGCTTTCTTT.

This clone has a handful of counts. This chain connects TRBV9 to TRBJ1-4, with TRBD1 matching 7 bases. J gave up 5 bases and V 4 bases, and 8 bases lay outside the gene matches. The CDR3 loop spans 15 amino acids. Germline CDR1 is SGDLS and CDR2 is YYNGEE. The CDR3 DNA is TGTGCCAGCAGCCACCGGGACAGCTTAAATGAAAAACTGTTTTTT. It codes for CASSHRDSLNEKLFF.

The chain carries TRBV6-1 and TRBJ1-3; tentatively, D is TRBD1 (5 bases). V shed 7 bases and J shed 0 bases, with 10 bases lying between them. Germline V gene lookup returns CDR1 MNHNS and CDR2 SASEGT. This CDR3 is built from 14 residues. CDR3 residues: CASIGTGSGNTIYF. The CDR3 DNA follows: TGTGCCAGCATAGGGACTGGCTCTGGAAACACCATATATTTT.

J is TRBJ2-3 and V is TRBV30, with D perhaps TRBD1 (6 bases). Germline CDR1 GTSNPN, CDR2 SVGIG (reference sequence). Deletions cut 4 bases from V and 2 bases from J, with 16 bases between. CDR3 size: 15 residues. CDR3 bases: TGTGCCTGGATCCCGGGACAAAGTCTCACAGATACGCAGTATTTT. It encodes CAWIPGQSLTDTQYF. The whole variable domain, remainder taken from reference TRBV30 and TRBJ2-3, is SQTIHQWPATLVQPVGSPLSLECTVEGTSNPNLYWYRQAAGRGLQLLFYSVGIGQISSEVPQNLSASRPQDRQFILSSKKLLLSDSGFYLCAWIPGQSLTDTQYFGPGTRLTVL.

This clone was found a few times. The chain combines TRBV6-5 with TRBJ1-2, with 7 bases that match TRBD1. Trimming at V came to 7 bases and at J to 7 bases, leaving 9 bases not matched to a gene. Germline V gene lookup returns CDR1 MNHEY and CDR2 SVGAGI. This CDR3 region has 13 residues. The CDR3 DNA sequence: TGTGCCAGCACCTTTCGACAGGGTGGTGGCTACACCTTC. Protein product: CASTFRQGGGYTF.

This chain connects TRBV2 to TRBJ2-5, with 8 bases identical to TRBD1. The J call is doubtful: the DNA matches TRBJ2-7 better. This CDR3 is 15 amino acids long. Germline CDR1 and CDR2: SNHLY and FYNNEI. The DNA of the CDR3 is TGTGCCAGTGACAGGGGCCCCACCAAGGTCCACGAGCAGTACTTC. Translation gives CASDRGPTKVHEQYF.

This rearrangement joins TRBV6-5 to TRBJ1-3; possibly TRBD1 for D (5 bases). V dropped 5 bases and J dropped 6 bases, with 14 bases sitting between them. Per the germline V gene, CDR1 is MNHEY and CDR2 is SVGAGI. This CDR3 comprises 14 residues. The CDR3 loop is CASSQGVPANTIYF. The DNA for the CDR3 is TGTGCCAGCAGTCAAGGGGTACCGGCAAACACCATATATTTT.

This clone occurred a few times. V gene TRBV5-1 combines with J gene TRBJ2-3, with D possibly being TRBD2 (6 bases). Germline lookup yields CDR1 SGHRS and CDR2 YFSETQ. The CDR3 consists of 15 residues. V was pared by 4 bases and J by 4 bases, with 16 bases between. The CDR3 DNA reads as TGCGCCAGCAGCCAAGAGCCCGGGACTCCAGATACGCAGTATTTT. Protein: CASSQEPGTPDTQYF.

This clone is a singleton in its sample. The chain employs TRBV6-5 and TRBJ1-6, with D unclear. Per the germline V gene, CDR1 is MNHEY and CDR2 is SVGAGI. This CDR3 has 13 residues. Deletions cut 6 bases from V and 5 bases from J, with 8 bases between. CDR3 sequence: CASSPRHNSPLHF. The CDR3 nucleotides are TGTGCCAGCAGCCCCAGGCATAATTCACCCCTCCACTTT.

This clone was found a few times. The chain uses TRBV6-1 and TRBJ1-1; 7 bases agree with TRBD1. Trimming removed 8 bases from V and 4 bases from J; junction bases left unmatched: 4. Per germline, CDR1 MNHNS and CDR2 SASEGT. There are 12 residues in the CDR3. This CDR3 is CASHHRGTEAFF. The CDR3 nucleotides read TGTGCCAGCCATCACAGGGGCACTGAAGCTTTCTTT.

This rearrangement joins TRBV7-8 to TRBJ1-2; 8 bases fit TRBD1. The V segment lost 4 bases and the J segment 4 bases; nucleotides outside the gene matches: 8. This CDR3 contains 15 residues. The V gene's germline CDR1 is SGHVS and CDR2 FQNEAQ. DNA of the CDR3: TGTGCCAGCAGCTCGGACAGGGCGGAAGTCTATGGCTACACCTTC. It codes for CASSSDRAEVYGYTF.

J is TRBJ2-2 and V is TRBV11-3; D call uncertain. CDR1 is SGHNT and CDR2 is YENEEA in the germline V gene. The CDR3 runs to 16 residues. V was shortened by 1 base and J by 0 bases, with 9 bases between the two germline ends. CDR3 residues: CASSLGANTNTGELFF. Here the CDR3 DNA reads TGTGCCAGCAGCTTAGGGGCGAATACGAACACCGGGGAGCTGTTTTTT.

The chain links TRBV5-1 to TRBJ2-1, with D tentatively TRBD2 (7 bases). The V gene's germline CDR1 is SGHRS and CDR2 YFSETQ. Trimming removed 7 bases at V and 16 bases at J, with 24 bases between. The CDR3 loop spans 13 amino acids. The CDR3 nucleotides are TGCGCCAGCTGCCCGGGGGGCAGCACGATCCGCTTCTTC. It encodes CASCPGGSTIRFF.